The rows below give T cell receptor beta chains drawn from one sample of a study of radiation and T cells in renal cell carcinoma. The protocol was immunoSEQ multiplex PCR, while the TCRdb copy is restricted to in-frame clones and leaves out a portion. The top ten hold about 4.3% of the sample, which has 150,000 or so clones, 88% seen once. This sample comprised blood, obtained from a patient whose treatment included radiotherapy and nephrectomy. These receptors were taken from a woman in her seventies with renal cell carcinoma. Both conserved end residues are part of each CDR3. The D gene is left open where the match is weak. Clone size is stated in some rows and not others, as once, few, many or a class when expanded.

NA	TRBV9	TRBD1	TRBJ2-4	CASSVEAGQGAILYF	TGTGCCAGCAGCGTAGAGGCGGGACAGGGGGCAATTTTGTACTTC
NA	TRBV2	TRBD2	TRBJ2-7	CAWGRVSVYEQYF	TGTGCCTGGGGGAGGGTATCGGTCTACGAGCAGTACTTC
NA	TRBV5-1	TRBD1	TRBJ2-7	CASSFRQGYEQYF	TGCGCCAGCAGCTTCCGACAGGGCTACGAGCAGTACTTC
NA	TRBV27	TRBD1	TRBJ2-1	CASSLKPGQSSYNEQFF	TGTGCCAGCAGTCTGAAGCCGGGACAGAGCTCCTACAATGAGCAGTTCTTC
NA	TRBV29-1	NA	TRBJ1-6	CSVAQSYNSPLHF	TGCAGCGTTGCACAGAGTTATAATTCACCCCTCCACTTT
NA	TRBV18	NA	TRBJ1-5	CASSRRGGNQPQHF	TGTGCCAGCTCACGCAGGGGTGGGAATCAGCCCCAGCATTTT
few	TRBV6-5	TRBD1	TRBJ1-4	CASRPNRGIGEKLFF	TGTGCCAGCAGGCCAAACAGGGGTATAGGAGAAAAACTGTTTTTT
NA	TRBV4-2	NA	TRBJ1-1	CASSHLDGNTEAFF	TGTGCCAGCAGCCATTTAGACGGAAACACTGAAGCTTTCTTT
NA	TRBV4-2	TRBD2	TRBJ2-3	CASSRGERGYTDTQYF	TGTGCCAGCAGCCGGGGTGAGCGGGGCTACACAGATACGCAGTATTTT
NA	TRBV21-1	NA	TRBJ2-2	CASSRVGGGTNTGELFF	NA
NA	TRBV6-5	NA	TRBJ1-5	CASSYSMDYSNQPQHF	TGTGCCAGCAGTTACTCGATGGATTATAGCAATCAGCCCCAGCATTTT
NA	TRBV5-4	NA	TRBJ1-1	CASMGGAVRTEAFF	TGTGCCAGCATGGGAGGGGCGGTTAGGACTGAAGCTTTCTTT
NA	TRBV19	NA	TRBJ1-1	CASSIAGEATEAFF	TGTGCCAGTAGTATTGCAGGGGAAGCCACTGAAGCTTTCTTT
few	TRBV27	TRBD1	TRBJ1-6	CASSLLGQGQSPLHF	TGTGCCAGCAGTTTATTAGGACAGGGGCAATCACCCCTCCACTTT
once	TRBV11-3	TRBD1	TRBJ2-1	CASSFGGQGYNEQFF	TGTGCCAGCAGCTTTGGGGGACAGGGCTACAATGAGCAGTTCTTC
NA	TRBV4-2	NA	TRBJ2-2	CASSHADRNTGELFF	TGTGCCAGCAGCCATGCCGACAGGAACACCGGGGAGCTGTTTTTT
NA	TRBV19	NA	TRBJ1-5	CASSMGYTQGYSNQPQHF	TGTGCCAGTAGTATGGGCTATACTCAGGGGTATAGCAATCAGCCCCAGCATTTT
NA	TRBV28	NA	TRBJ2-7	CASSLSRDRGGYEQYF	TGTGCCAGCAGTTTATCCCGGGACCGGGGCGGTTACGAGCAGTACTTC
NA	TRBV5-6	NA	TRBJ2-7	CASSLEGPGRHEQYF	TGTGCCAGCAGCTTGGAGGGTCCAGGACGCCACGAGCAGTACTTC
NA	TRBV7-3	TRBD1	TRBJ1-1	CASSLTDRGEGSRTEAFF	TGTGCCAGCAGCTTAACGGACAGGGGCGAGGGTTCCCGGACTGAAGCTTTCTTT
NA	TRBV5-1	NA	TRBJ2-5	CASSLGARETQYF	TGCGCCAGCAGCTTGGGGGCCCGGGAGACCCAGTACTTC
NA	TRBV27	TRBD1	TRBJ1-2	CASTSRDRGSTNYGYTF	TGTGCCAGCACCTCGAGGGACAGGGGCTCGACTAACTATGGCTACACCTTC
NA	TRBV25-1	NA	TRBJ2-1	CASSEGNEQFF	TGTGCCAGCAGTGAGGGGAATGAGCAGTTCTTC
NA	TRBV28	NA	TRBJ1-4	CASSAPQGINEKLFF	TGTGCCAGCAGTGCCCCCCAGGGGATTAATGAAAAACTGTTTTTT
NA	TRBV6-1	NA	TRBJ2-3	CAALLGTDTQYF	TGTGCCGCCTTACTAGGCACAGATACGCAGTATTTT
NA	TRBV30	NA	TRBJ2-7	CAWSSGGFPDRFYEQYF	TGTGCCTGGAGTTCGGGGGGCTTTCCTGACAGATTCTACGAGCAGTACTTC
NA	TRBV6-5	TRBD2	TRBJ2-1	CASSPGGGEQFF	TGTGCCAGCAGTCCGGGCGGGGGTGAGCAGTTCTTC
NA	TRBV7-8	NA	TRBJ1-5	CASSTSGDRSNQPQHF	TGTGCCAGCAGCACTTCGGGAGACCGCAGCAATCAGCCCCAGCATTTT
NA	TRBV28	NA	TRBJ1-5	CASSLPGYDQPQHF	TGTGCCAGCAGTTTACCAGGGTACGATCAGCCCCAGCATTTT
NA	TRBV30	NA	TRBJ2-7	CAWSVSGGGYEQYF	TGTGCCTGGAGTGTTTCCGGGGGCGGCTACGAGCAGTACTTC
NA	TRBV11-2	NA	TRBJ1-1	CASSLLSVGRLGNTEAFF	TGTGCCAGCAGCTTATTATCTGTCGGACGGTTGGGCAACACTGAAGCTTTCTTT
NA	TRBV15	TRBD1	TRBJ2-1	CATSRAGTGLFF	TGTGCCACCAGCAGAGCCGGGACAGGGTTGTTCTTC
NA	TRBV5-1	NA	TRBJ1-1	CASRTDSFMNTEAFF	TGCGCCAGCAGGACAGACAGTTTCATGAACACTGAAGCTTTCTTT
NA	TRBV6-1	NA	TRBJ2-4	CASRTPGGAKNIQYF	TGTGCCAGCCGGACCCCCGGTGGGGCCAAAAACATTCAGTACTTC
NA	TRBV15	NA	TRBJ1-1	CATKAGGRNTEAFF	TGTGCCACCAAGGCTGGAGGGCGGAACACTGAAGCTTTCTTT
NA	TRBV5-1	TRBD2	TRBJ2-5	CASSIFSSGGKETQYF	TGCGCCAGCAGCATCTTTTCTAGCGGGGGAAAAGAGACCCAGTACTTC
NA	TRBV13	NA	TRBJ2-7	CASSSSSVSSYEQYF	TGTGCCAGCAGCTCCAGTTCCGTTAGTAGCTACGAGCAGTACTTC
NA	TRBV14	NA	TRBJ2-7	CASSHAYEQYF	TGTGCCAGCAGCCACGCCTACGAGCAGTACTTC
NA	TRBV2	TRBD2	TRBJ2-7	CASSFSGGLFYEQYF	TGTGCCAGCAGTTTTAGCGGGGGGCTGTTTTACGAGCAGTACTTC
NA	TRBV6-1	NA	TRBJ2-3	CASSERRGSTDTQYF	TGTGCCAGCAGTGAACGTCGGGGAAGCACAGATACGCAGTATTTT
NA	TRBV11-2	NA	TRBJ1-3	CASSLSGGLSSGNTIYF	TGTGCCAGCAGCTTATCGGGGGGGCTGAGCTCTGGAAACACCATATATTTT
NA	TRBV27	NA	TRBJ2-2	CASRGEQLFF	TGTGCCAGCAGGGGTGAGCAGCTGTTTTTT
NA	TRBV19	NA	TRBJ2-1	CASRRDGYNEQFF	TGTGCCAGTAGGAGGGACGGCTACAATGAGCAGTTCTTC
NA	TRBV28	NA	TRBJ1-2	CASSLLPGDYGYTF	TGTGCCAGCAGTTTATTGCCTGGGGACTATGGCTACACCTTC
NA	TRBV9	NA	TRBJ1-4	CASSPSGDSEKLFF	TGTGCCAGCAGCCCGAGCGGAGACAGTGAAAAACTGTTTTTT
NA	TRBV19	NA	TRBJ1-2	CASSIPGGLSGYF	TGTGCCAGTAGTATCCCCGGGGGACTCTCGGGCTACTTC
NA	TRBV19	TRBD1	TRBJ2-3	CATKQGASTDTQYF	TGTGCCACGAAACAGGGGGCGAGCACAGATACGCAGTATTTT
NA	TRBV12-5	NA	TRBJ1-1	CASGLENTEAFF	TGTGCTAGTGGTTTAGAGAACACTGAAGCTTTCTTT
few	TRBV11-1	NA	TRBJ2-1	CASSARNEQFF	TGTGCCAGCAGCGCCCGCAATGAGCAGTTCTTC
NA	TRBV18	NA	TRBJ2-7	CASSPGSYEQYF	TGTGCCAGCTCGCCAGGCTCCTACGAGCAGTACTTC
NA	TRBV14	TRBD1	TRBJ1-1	CASSQDRGQRNTEAFF	TGTGCCAGCAGCCAAGACAGGGGGCAAAGGAACACTGAAGCTTTCTTT
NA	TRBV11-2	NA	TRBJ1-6	CASSFKGSNSPLHF	TGTGCCAGCAGCTTTAAGGGTTCGAATTCACCCCTCCACTTT